A selection of T cell receptor beta chains follows, all from one sample in a study of blood T cell repertoires in COVID-19. Assay: immunoSEQ multiplex PCR; the TCRdb copy retains only in-frame clones and omits some. The data show 150,000 to 200,000 clones, approximately 88% seen once. The sample was peripheral blood. The receptors here all came from a woman aged 25 to 39 with acute or convalescent COVID-19. Both conserved end residues are part of each CDR3. A D gene is named only where the DNA matches it firmly. Size tells how often a clone was seen (once, few, many) or the class of an expanded clone, and some rows leave it out.

- | TRBJ2-3 | TRBV20-1 | - | TGCAGTGCTAGGTTCCTGGATACGCAGTATTTT | CSARFLDTQYF
- | TRBJ1-4 | TRBV19 | - | TGTGCCAGTAGTATAGTTGGGACTCCTAATGAAAAACTGTTTTTT | CASSIVGTPNEKLFF
TRBD1 | TRBJ1-5 | TRBV19 | few | TGTGCCAGTAGTATAGGGGGGACAGATAGCAATCAGCCCCAGCATTTT | CASSIGGTDSNQPQHF
- | TRBJ2-3 | TRBV3-1/TRBV3-2 | - | TGTGCCAGCAGCATCGTTCCGAGAGCAATAGATACGCAGTATTTT | CASSIVPRAIDTQYF
- | TRBJ2-2 | TRBV6-5 | - | TGTGCCACCCCAGGAAGGTCGAACACCGGGGAGCTGTTTTTT | CATPGRSNTGELFF
- | TRBJ1-3 | TRBV7-2 | - | TGTGCCAGCAGCTGGCAGGGGCCGTTCGGAAACACCATATATTTT | CASSWQGPFGNTIYF
TRBD1 | TRBJ1-5 | TRBV2 | - | TGTGCCAGCGACAGGGACGGACAGCCCCAGCATTTT | CASDRDGQPQHF
TRBD1 | TRBJ2-2 | TRBV5-1 | once | TGCGCCAGCAGCCCCCGGACAGGGGAGACCGGGGAGCTGTTTTTT | CASSPRTGETGELFF
TRBD2 | TRBJ2-2 | TRBV29-1 | - | TGCAGCGTCTCCGGGACTAGGAACACCGGGGAGCTGTTTTTT | CSVSGTRNTGELFF
TRBD2 | TRBJ2-7 | TRBV11-3 | - | TGTGCCAGCAGTCGACTAGCGACCTACGAGCAGTACTTC | CASSRLATYEQYF
- | TRBJ2-6 | TRBV7-2 | - | TGTGCCAGCAGCTCCAACAGGGCTGGGGCCAACGTCCTGACTTTC | CASSSNRAGANVLTF
TRBD1 | TRBJ1-1 | TRBV28 | - | TGTGCCAGCAGTCAGGGGGCGATGTACACTGAAGCTTTCTTT | CASSQGAMYTEAFF
- | TRBJ1-4 | TRBV3-1/TRBV3-2 | - | TGTGCCAGCAGCCTCGTCCAGGGCAATGAAAAACTGTTTTTT | CASSLVQGNEKLFF
- | TRBJ2-5 | TRBV7-2 | - | TGTGCCAGCAGCCACAGGGTGGGGGAGACCCAGTACTTC | CASSHRVGETQYF
- | TRBJ2-1 | TRBV3-1/TRBV3-2 | - | TGTGCCAGCAGCCAAGAACAACACCTCCCCTACAATGAGCAGTTCTTC | CASSQEQHLPYNEQFF
TRBD2 | TRBJ2-1 | TRBV29-1 | - | TGCAGCGTTGTAGCGGGACTAGCGGACTACAATGAGCAGTTCTTC | CSVVAGLADYNEQFF
- | TRBJ2-3 | TRBV6-5 | once | TGTGCCAGCAGTTCTAGCACAGATACGCAGTATTTT | CASSSSTDTQYF
- | TRBJ2-2 | TRBV2 | - | TGTGCCAGCAGTGAAAACAGAAACACCGGGGAGCTGTTTTTT | CASSENRNTGELFF
- | TRBJ2-1 | TRBV30 | - | TGTGCCTGGAGTGGGACAACCTACAATGAGCAGTTCTTC | CAWSGTTYNEQFF
TRBD1 | TRBJ1-5 | TRBV2 | - | TGTGCCAGCAGTGGCTTGGACAGGGGATGGCATTTT | CASSGLDRGWHF
- | TRBJ2-1 | TRBV2 | few | TGTGCCAGCAGTGAGTTAAGGGCGGGGGAGCAGTTCTTC | CASSELRAGEQFF
- | TRBJ2-5 | TRBV13 | - | TGTGCCAGCAGCTTTTTTAGAGAGACCCAGTACTTC | CASSFFRETQYF
TRBD1 | TRBJ2-1 | TRBV30 | - | TGTGCCTGGAGTGTAGGGCAGGGGGCCTACAATGAGCAGTTCTTC | CAWSVGQGAYNEQFF
TRBD1 | TRBJ2-1 | TRBV19 | - | TGTGCCAGTATCGACAGGGGGAGAACCTACAATGAGCAGTTCTTC | CASIDRGRTYNEQFF
- | TRBJ1-3 | TRBV5-1 | - | TGCGCCAGCAGCTTGGCAGGGGACACCATATATTTT | CASSLAGDTIYF
TRBD1 | TRBJ1-5 | TRBV18 | - | TGTGCCAGCTCACAGGGACAGACTAGCAATCAGCCCCAGCATTTT | CASSQGQTSNQPQHF
TRBD1 | TRBJ1-5 | TRBV11-2 | once | TGTGCCAGCAGCCCCGGGACAGGGGGCAGCAATCAGCCCCAGCATTTT | CASSPGTGGSNQPQHF
- | TRBJ1-1 | TRBV6-5 | - | TGTGCCAGCAGTTACCAACCCGGGGGGGCCGGAAGGCGGGCTTTCTTT | CASSYQPGGAGRRAFF
- | TRBJ2-3 | TRBV12-3/TRBV12-4 | - | TGTGCCAGCAGGCTAACCACAGATACGCAGTATTTT | CASRLTTDTQYF
- | TRBJ1-1 | TRBV30 | - | TGTGCCTGGAGTGTACGGCAGGGCCAAGCTTTCTTT | CAWSVRQGQAFF
- | TRBJ1-5 | TRBV27 | - | TGTGCCAGCAGGAACAGGGCGGGTAGGAGCAATCAGCCCCAGCATTTT | CASRNRAGRSNQPQHF
TRBD2 | TRBJ2-7 | TRBV7-9 | - | TGTGCCAGCAGCGCGAGACTAGCGGGAATCGGCGAGCAGTACTTC | CASSARLAGIGEQYF
- | TRBJ2-7 | TRBV11-2 | - | TGTGCCAGCAGCTTAGATGCCCGGGGAGTCGAGCAGTACTTC | CASSLDARGVEQYF
- | TRBJ2-7 | TRBV11-3 | - | TGTGCCAGCAGCGGCGACATCTACGAGCAGTACTTC | CASSGDIYEQYF
- | TRBJ1-1 | TRBV28 | - | TGTGCCAGCAGTTTAGGCGGGGGGGTTATGGGAGCTTTCTTT | CASSLGGGVMGAFF
- | TRBJ2-7 | TRBV7-9 | - | TGTGCCAGCAGATCGGGACTGCACAGCGAGCAGTACTTC | CASRSGLHSEQYF
TRBD1 | TRBJ2-7 | TRBV6-5 | - | TGTGCCAGCAGTTCGCAACAGGGGAACCACGAGCAGTACTTC | CASSSQQGNHEQYF
- | TRBJ2-1 | TRBV9 | few | TGTGCCAGCAGCGTGGAACTAAGTCCGCTACATGAGCAGTTCTTC | CASSVELSPLHEQFF
TRBD1 | TRBJ1-4 | TRBV5-6 | - | TGTGCCAGCAGCCTCCTGACAGGGGGGAATGAAAAACTGTTTTTT | CASSLLTGGNEKLFF
TRBD2 | TRBJ2-3 | TRBV18 | - | TGTGCCAGCTCACCTGTCGACTCTAGCGGGAGGGCTCCTTTT | CASSPVDSSGRAPF
- | TRBJ1-2 | TRBV3-1/TRBV3-2 | - | TGTGCCAGCAGCCAAATGTTTCAGACTAACTATGGCTACACCTTC | CASSQMFQTNYGYTF
TRBD1 | TRBJ1-6 | TRBV7-9 | - | TGTGCCAGCAGCTTAGCGGACAGGGGAGGTTCACCCCTCCACTTT | CASSLADRGGSPLHF
- | TRBJ1-2 | TRBV21-1 | - | TGTGCCAGCAGCAAAATTAGCTACACCTTC | CASSKISYTF
TRBD1 | TRBJ1-4 | TRBV5-1 | - | TGCGCCAGCAGCCCCCCAGGGGGAAGCGAAAAACTGTTTTTT | CASSPPGGSEKLFF
TRBD2 | TRBJ2-5 | TRBV7-2 | - | TGTGCCAGCAGCCTAACTAGCGGGAAGGGGGAGACCCAGTACTTC | CASSLTSGKGETQYF
- | TRBJ1-1 | TRBV18 | - | TGTGCCAGCTCGGCAAGAACAGACAACACTGAAGCTTTCTTT | CASSARTDNTEAFF
- | TRBJ2-7 | TRBV11-1 | - | TGTGCCAGCAGCGGGGACAAAGCGGAGCAGTACTTC | CASSGDKAEQYF
- | TRBJ2-7 | TRBV3-1/TRBV3-2 | few | TGTGCCAGCAGCCAGGGAGCCGCCGAGCAGTACTTC | CASSQGAAEQYF
TRBD1 | TRBJ1-5 | TRBV10-3 | - | TGTGCCATCAGTGAACAACAGGGGAATGATCAGCCCCAGCATTTT | CAISEQQGNDQPQHF
TRBD2 | TRBJ2-7 | TRBV4-1 | once | TGCGCCAGCAGCCCAAAACCACCGACTAGCGACTACTACGAGCAGTACTTC | CASSPKPPTSDYYEQYF
TRBD1 | TRBJ1-2 | TRBV7-9 | once | TGTGCCAGCAGCTTTACCGGACAGGGGAGCTATGGCTACACCTTC | CASSFTGQGSYGYTF
- | TRBJ2-7 | TRBV2 | - | TGTGCCAGCAGTCCAAGCGGATTATTGGACTACGAGCAGTACTTC | CASSPSGLLDYEQYF
TRBD2 | TRBJ2-5 | TRBV18 | - | TGTGCCAGCTCCCTAAGCGGGAGTTTCGAGACCCAGTACTTC | CASSLSGSFETQYF
- | TRBJ1-4 | TRBV7-2 | - | TGTGCCAGCAGCTCACTGGGCGGGCCCACCAACGAAAAACTGTTTTTT | CASSSLGGPTNEKLFF
TRBD2 | TRBJ2-1 | TRBV28 | - | TGTGCACTAGCGGGCTCCTACAATGAGCAGTTCTTC | CALAGSYNEQFF
TRBD1 | TRBJ2-7 | TRBV7-8 | - | TGTGCCAGCAGCTTAGGAGCGGGACAGGGCGAGCAGTACTTC | CASSLGAGQGEQYF
- | TRBJ1-5 | TRBV28 | - | TGTGCCAGCAGTACGAAATCAGGGTTTCAGCCCCAGCATTTT | CASSTKSGFQPQHF
- | TRBJ1-2 | TRBV28 | - | TGTGCCAGCAGACCCGTGGGACTGCTCTATGGCTACACCTTC | CASRPVGLLYGYTF
TRBD2 | TRBJ2-7 | TRBV2 | - | TGTGCCAGCAGTAGCGGGAGAGCCTACGAGCAGTACTTC | CASSSGRAYEQYF